This T cell receptor (beta chain) was sequenced for a study of circulating and synovial CD4+ cells in juvenile arthritis. Study outcomes and limitations: Bulk blood CD4 samples held at least an order of magnitude more or fewer genomes than CPL.

Germline V CDR1 and CDR2: WNHNN, SYGVQD (reference sequence). V was clipped by 5 bases and J by 6 bases; unmatched bases: 8. The CDR3 totals 15 residues. Only in-frame clones appear in the TCRdb table, and some are missing; sequencing was by immunoSEQ multiplex PCR. The repertoire consists of some 1,800 clones, with around 95% occurring once and the leading ten covering 2.5%. Points on this clone: Its antigen remains unidentified.

V and J are TRBV10-1 and TRBJ2-1; 9 bases align to TRBD1. The sequence derives from a human donor with juvenile idiopathic arthritis. Sequencing was done on a sample of CD4+ T cells from synovial fluid. The CDR3 DNA sequence: TGCGCCAGCAGTTCCCCGGGACAGGGCGCCAATGAGCAGTTCTTC. It is translated as CASSSPGQGANEQFF.